The clone carrying this T cell receptor beta chain was found a few times. Its cognate antigen is unknown. This sample is part of a study of T cells in Graves' hyperthyroidism and ophthalmopathy. Study findings and constraints: Using 13 V-J features, a model discriminated ophthalmopathy from stable hyperthyroidism.

This CDR3 is 13 amino acids long. CDR1 is KGHSH and CDR2 is LQKENI in the germline V gene. The germline V and J ends were trimmed by 6 bases and 5 bases, with 13 bases remaining between them. RNA transcripts served as the template for amplifying TCR beta CDR3 regions. Carried out on the TCR CDR3, a first-round RT-PCR used the HTBI primer set. Each CDR3 protein is one row after TCRdb ran MiXCR on the multiplex PCR reads. Of about 290,000 distinct CDR3 sequences listed, 12% to 15% are singletons. Sequenced input: blood. This TCR came from a woman aged 40 to 50 with Graves' hyperthyroidism. The rearrangement uses TRBV18 and TRBJ2-5, with unresolved D. The CDR3 here is CASSPTSVETQYF. CDR3 in DNA: TGTGCCAGCTCCCCGACGTCTGTGGAGACCCAGTACTTC.